The 27 T cell receptor beta chains reported below all come from one sample, sequenced in a study of T cells after yellow fever vaccination. One entry per CDR3 protein results from TCRdb running MiXCR on the 5' RACE reads. Altogether about 240,000 distinct CDR3 sequences are present, roughly 4% being singletons, with the ten largest covering roughly a fifth. This material consisted of PBMCs, taken 15 days after the yellow fever booster vaccination. Source of these receptors: a man aged 18 to 35 who received the YFV17D yellow fever vaccine.

The chain carries TRBV24-1 and TRBJ2-1, with 9 bases that match TRBD1. Germline trimming cut 4 bases from V and 3 bases from J; bases unmatched to any gene: 6. Per germline, CDR1 KGHDR and CDR2 SFDVKD. The CDR3 is 16 residues long. CDR3 residues: CATSDPDRGSYNEQFF. For the CDR3, the DNA is TGTGCCACCAGTGACCCCGACAGGGGGAGCTACAATGAGCAGTTCTTC.

As for this clonotype: A much more abundant neighbour one base away suggests this may be a read error. Because the CDR3 is missing its conserved closing phenylalanine or tryptophan, this is likely a read error. The V and J genes are TRBV18 and TRBJ2-4, with D perhaps TRBD2 (6 bases). Germline CDR1 and CDR2: KGHSH and LQKENI. Trimming pared 3 bases from V and 8 bases from J, leaving 8 bases between. The CDR3 runs 12 residues. The CDR3 region is CASSPGEDIQYL. The CDR3 nucleotides read TGTGCCAGCTCACCTGGGGAGGACATTCAGTACTTA.

Many counts were recorded for this clonotype. This sequence joins TRBV7-7 and TRBJ1-1; D remains ambiguous. V was shortened by 1 base and J by 7 bases, with 10 bases between the two germline ends. In germline, CDR1 is SSHAT, CDR2 FNYEAQ (reference sequence). This CDR3 region has 13 residues. For the CDR3, the DNA is TGTGCCAGCAGCTTAGGCGAGGGAGGTGAAGCTTTCTTT. The encoded protein is CASSLGEGGEAFF.

This clonotype was seen a few times. The V and J genes are TRBV19 and TRBJ2-7; TRBD1 might be the D (5 bases). V was cut by 8 bases and J by 1 base, with 12 bases left in between. This CDR3 contains 13 residues. CDR1 and CDR2 from the germline V gene are LNHDA and SQIVND (reference sequence). The CDR3: CASVGRQSYEQYF. The DNA for the CDR3 is TGTGCCAGTGTGGGAAGACAGTCCTACGAGCAGTACTTC. Together with reference TRBV19 and TRBJ2-7, the CDR3 gives the full variable domain: DGGITQSPKYLFRKEGQNVTLSCEQNLNHDAMYWYRQDPGQGLRLIYYSQIVNDFQKGDIAEGYSVSREKKESFPLTVTSAQKNPTAFYLCASVGRQSYEQYFGPGTRLTVT.

This clonotype has ten or more counts. The chain recombines TRBV6-5 with TRBJ2-4; 8 bases line up with TRBD2. The V and J ends lost 0 bases and 3 bases, in that order; junction bases with no gene match: 1. This CDR3 region has 15 residues. Per germline, CDR1 MNHEY and CDR2 SVGAGI. Written as DNA, the CDR3 is TGTGCCAGCAGTTACTCTCGGGGGGGCAAAAACATTCAGTACTTC. Its protein product is CASSYSRGGKNIQYF.

This clonotype has ten or more counts. This chain joins TRBV5-1 and TRBJ2-1, with D possibly TRBD2 on 5 matching bases. Germline V gene data show CDR1 as SGHRS and CDR2 as YFSETQ. V was pared by 2 bases and J by 7 bases, with 22 bases between. The CDR3 length is 17 residues. CDR3 loop: CASSFQERSRSSNEQFF. DNA of the CDR3: TGCGCCAGCAGCTTCCAGGAGCGGTCTCGGTCAAGTAATGAGCAGTTCTTC.

The sample holds many counts of this clonotype. Here the CDR3 DNA reads TGTGCCAGCCCCCACCCATCGGCAGGTACGCAGTATTTT. Protein product: CASPHPSAGTQYF. The chain links TRBV21-1 to TRBJ2-3. TRBV21-1 is described as a pseudogene. CDR3 size: 13 residues.

This chain uses TRBV24-1 with TRBJ2-1; the match to TRBD1 covers 8 bases. This CDR3 spans 12 amino acids. Germline lookup yields CDR1 KGHDR and CDR2 SFDVKD. With 2 bases clipped from V and 12 bases from J, the junction kept 2 bases outside the gene matches. CDR3 region: CATSDSGGRQFF. The CDR3 coding sequence is TGTGCCACCAGTGATTCAGGGGGCAGGCAGTTCTTC.

This clonotype was seen ten or more times. The chain links TRBV7-3 to TRBJ1-1; D might be TRBD1 (5 bases). Germline CDR1 is SGHTA and CDR2 is FQGTGA. V gave up 2 bases and J gave up 9 bases, with 13 bases separating them. The CDR3 covers 13 residues. The CDR3 spells CASSLGLDRQAFF. For the CDR3, the DNA is TGTGCCAGCAGCTTAGGGCTTGACAGACAAGCTTTCTTT.

This clonotype was counted between two and nine times. The genes are TRBV5-1 and TRBJ1-2, with no clear D. Trimming shortened V by 0 bases and J by 4 bases, and 13 bases separated the two germline ends. Germline assignment: CDR1 SGHRS and CDR2 YFSETQ. This CDR3 region has 15 residues. In DNA, the CDR3 is TGCGCCAGCAGCTTGGACCCGGCCAGGTCCTATGGCTACACCTTC. Translated: CASSLDPARSYGYTF.

This clonotype was counted ten times or more. The rearrangement joins TRBV5-1 to TRBJ2-3; D remains unclear. Germline CDR1 and CDR2: SGHRS and YFSETQ. Trimming cost V 6 bases and J 0 bases, with 8 bases left between them. This CDR3 spans 13 amino acids. The CDR3 region is CASTVGSTDTQYF. The CDR3 DNA reads as TGCGCCAGCACGGTCGGGAGCACAGATACGCAGTATTTT.

The chain has TRBV28 and TRBJ2-1; D not resolved. The germline V and J ends were trimmed by 7 bases and 4 bases, with 14 bases remaining between them. Germline CDR1 reads MDHEN; CDR2 reads SYDVKM. The CDR3 consists of 14 residues. CDR3 sequence: CASNRGFGYNEQFF. CDR3 coding DNA: TGTGCCAGCAATCGAGGCTTCGGGTACAATGAGCAGTTCTTC.

This clonotype was counted once. The CDR3 region is CASSLPGQAMYV. The CDR3 DNA reads as TGTGCCAGCAGCCTGCCGGGACAGGCGATGTACGTC. J is TRBJ2-7 and V is TRBV11-3, with TRBD1 identical over 8 bases. Germline V lookup: CDR1 SGHNT, CDR2 YENEEA. After removal of 5 bases from V and 12 bases from J, the junction contained 9 bases not matched to a gene. CDR3 length equals 12 residues.

The sample holds many counts of this clonotype. CDR3 loop: CASSLRIGGGVDVLTF. As DNA, the CDR3 is TGTGCCAGCAGCCTGAGAATAGGGGGCGGGGTCGACGTCCTGACTTTC. The chain carries TRBV5-6 and TRBJ2-6, with D possibly being TRBD1 (7 bases). V dropped 4 bases and J dropped 11 bases, with 22 bases sitting between them. The CDR3 covers 16 residues. The germline V gene has CDR1 SGHDT and CDR2 YYEEEE.

This clonotype was found many times. This rearrangement joins TRBV18 to TRBJ2-1; possibly TRBD2 for D (6 bases). Trimming left V 0 bases short and J 1 base short, with 10 bases between. Germline CDR1 KGHSH, CDR2 LQKENI. This CDR3 is built from 16 residues. The CDR3 DNA reads as TGTGCCAGCTCACCACCCCGGGACTTTTCCTACAATGAGCAGTTCTTC. Translated, it gives CASSPPRDFSYNEQFF.

This clonotype was observed at least ten times. The chain links TRBV5-1 to TRBJ1-2, with D possibly TRBD1 on 5 matching bases. CDR1 and CDR2 (germline): SGHRS, YFSETQ. Between the trimmed V and J ends, which lost 4 bases and 8 bases, there was a span of 21 bases. The CDR3 loop spans 15 amino acids. CDR3 protein: CASSPRPTAGDGYTF. CDR3 sequence (DNA): TGCGCCAGCAGCCCTCGACCCACCGCGGGGGACGGCTACACCTTC.

This clonotype was counted ten times or more. This rearrangement joins TRBV12-3 or TRBV12-4 to TRBJ1-6; 10 positions match TRBD1. The CDR3 covers 16 residues. With V trimmed by 7 bases and J by 4 bases, 7 bases remained unmatched. In DNA form, the CDR3 reads TGTGCCAGCACCCTGGGACAGGGGACTTATAATTCACCCCTCCACTTT. Translating gives CASTLGQGTYNSPLHF.

The table lists this clonotype with many counts. The V gene is TRBV19, the J gene TRBJ1-6, with a tentative D call TRBD1 (5 bases). From germline, CDR1 is LNHDA and CDR2 SQIVND (reference sequence). V dropped 7 bases and J dropped 8 bases, with 15 bases sitting between them. The CDR3 has 14 amino acids. CDR3 DNA: TGTGCCAGTACTACAGGTGTAGTGGATTCACCCCTCCACTTT. Amino acids: CASTTGVVDSPLHF.

This clonotype was found many times. CDR3: CASSFTGVNTGELFF. The CDR3 DNA reads as TGTGCCAGCAGTTTTACGGGGGTAAACACCGGGGAGCTGTTTTTT. The gene calls are TRBV12-3 or TRBV12-4 and TRBJ2-2; possibly TRBD2 for D (6 bases). Between the trimmed V and J ends, which lost 3 bases and 2 bases, there was a span of 10 bases. The CDR3 is 15 amino acids.

This clonotype was observed many times. DNA for the CDR3: TGTGCCAGCAGCACTAGAGCGGGGGGTCCAGAGACCCAGTACTTC. Amino acids: CASSTRAGGPETQYF. V gene TRBV6-6 combines with J gene TRBJ2-5; 9 bases agree with TRBD2. After removal of 6 bases from V and 4 bases from J, the junction contained 9 bases not matched to a gene. CDR3 length: 15 amino acids. Germline V gene lookup returns CDR1 MNHNY and CDR2 SVGAGI (reference sequence).

This clonotype came up many times. The rearrangement joins TRBV5-8 to TRBJ2-7; D ambiguous. V lost 7 bases to trimming and J lost 7 bases, with 21 bases between them. Germline loops: CDR1 SGHTS, CDR2 YDEGEE. The CDR3 covers 14 residues. The CDR3 loop is CASSPSGPSAEQYF. CDR3 in DNA: TGTGCCAGCTCCCCCTCCGGCCCCTCGGCGGAGCAGTACTTC.

This clonotype was recorded many times. The V and J genes are TRBV7-8 and TRBJ2-7; D is undetermined. CDR1 is SGHVS, CDR2 FQNEAQ, per germline. The CDR3 is 13 amino acids. V was trimmed by 3 bases and J by 1 base, leaving 7 bases between them. The CDR3 coding sequence is TGTGCCAGCAGCTTGGCAGCTTCCTACGAGCAGTACTTC. Translated, it gives CASSLAASYEQYF.

This clonotype occurred many times. The rearrangement uses TRBV12-3 or TRBV12-4 and TRBJ2-7, with 7 positions matching TRBD1. V shed 6 bases, J shed 3 bases, and the junction held 2 bases outside the gene matches. The CDR3 sequence is 12 residues long. CDR3 in DNA: TGTGCCAGCAGCCGACAGGGCTACGAGCAGTACGTC. Its translation: CASSRQGYEQYV.

This clonotype was recorded many times. The rearrangement links TRBV11-1 to TRBJ2-7; 9 nucleotides agree with TRBD1. The V and J ends lost 4 bases and 1 base, in that order; junction bases with no gene match: 5. This CDR3 spans 15 amino acids. CDR1 SGHAT and CDR2 FQDESV come from the germline V gene (reference sequence). As DNA, the CDR3 is TGTGCCAGCAGCTCGGGACAGGGAAGATCCTACGAGCAGTACGTC. It codes for CASSSGQGRSYEQYV.

The table lists this clonotype with many counts. V and J are TRBV18 and TRBJ2-3, with 7 bases identical to TRBD1. V was pared by 3 bases and J by 1 base, with 4 bases of the junction left unmatched. CDR1 is KGHSH and CDR2 is LQKENI in the germline V gene. This CDR3 has 15 residues. As DNA, the CDR3 is TGTGCCAGCTCACCGGGACAGATTGGCACAGATACGCAGTATTTT. Protein product: CASSPGQIGTDTQYF.

A word on this clonotype: A much larger clone lies one base from this, so it may be a read error. The V and J genes are TRBV2 and TRBJ1-2, with a weak D call TRBD1 (5 bases). The V gene's germline CDR1 is SNHLY and CDR2 FYNNEI. The CDR3 length is 15 residues. CDR3 sequence (DNA): TGTCCCAGCAGTGCAACCCGGGACTTGCGCTATGGCTACACCTTC. It codes for CPSSATRDLRYGYTF.

In this sample, this clonotype turned up many times. V is TRBV12-3 or TRBV12-4 and J is TRBJ2-2, with 12 bases that match TRBD1. V trimming: 7 bases; J trimming: 7 bases; junction bases outside the gene matches: 7. There are 15 residues in the CDR3. CDR3 in amino acids: CASTLGTGGGGELFF. The CDR3 region has the DNA TGTGCCAGCACCCTTGGGACAGGGGGCGGCGGGGAGCTGTTTTTT.